This T cell receptor beta chain comes out of a study of shared clonotypes between healthy human individuals. Broader study findings: Despite large depth, rarefaction showed incomplete sorted-subset sequencing.

Researchers divided each subset's genomic DNA evenly across several immunoSEQ plates. Sequencing used immunoSEQ multiplex PCR; TCRdb keeps in-frame clones, though not all of them. The sample records more than 2 million clones, about 94% being singletons. Only Caucasian adults living in Nashville, Tennessee served as donors. Germline assignment: CDR1 MNHNY and CDR2 SVGAGI (reference sequence). Trimming stripped 7 bases from V and 4 bases from J, with 7 bases between. The CDR3 contains 11 residues. About this clone itself: Its antigen is as yet unknown. Within the sample, other DNA sequences also encode this same CDR3.

Material: naive CD4+ T cells sorted from blood. Subset in this sample: CD45RA+ positively selected. The genes are TRBV6-6 and TRBJ1-2, with D uncertain. The receptor was derived from a man aged 18 to 35 in good health. CDR3 sequence reads: CASIGGYGYTF. The CDR3 DNA follows: TGTGCCAGCATTGGAGGCTATGGCTACACCTTC.